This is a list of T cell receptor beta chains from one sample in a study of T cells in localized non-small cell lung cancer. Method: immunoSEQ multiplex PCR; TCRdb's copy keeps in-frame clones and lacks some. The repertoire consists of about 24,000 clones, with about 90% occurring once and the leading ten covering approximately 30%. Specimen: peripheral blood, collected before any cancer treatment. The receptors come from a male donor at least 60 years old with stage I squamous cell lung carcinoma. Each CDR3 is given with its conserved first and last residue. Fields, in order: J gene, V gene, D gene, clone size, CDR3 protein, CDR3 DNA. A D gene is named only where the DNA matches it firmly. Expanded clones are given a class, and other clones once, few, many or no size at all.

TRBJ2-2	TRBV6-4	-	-	CASSEVRANTGELFF	TGTGCCAGCAGTGAGGTGCGGGCGAACACCGGGGAGCTGTTTTTT
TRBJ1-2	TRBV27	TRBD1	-	CASRGTGSGYTF	TGTGCCAGCAGAGGGACAGGGTCGGGCTACACCTTC
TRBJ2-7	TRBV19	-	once	CASSIGLTYEQYF	TGTGCCAGTAGTATTGGCCTCACCTACGAGCAGTACTTC
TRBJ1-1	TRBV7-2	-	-	CASSFLRAAEAFF	TGTGCCAGCAGCTTTTTGCGGGCAGCTGAAGCTTTCTTT
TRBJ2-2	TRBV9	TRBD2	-	CASSVRGTSSGELFF	TGTGCCAGCAGCGTAAGGGGGACTAGCTCCGGGGAGCTGTTTTTT
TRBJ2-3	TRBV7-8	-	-	CASSTNTDTQYF	TGTGCCAGCAGCACCAACACAGATACGCAGTATTTT
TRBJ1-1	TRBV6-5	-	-	CASSYSPGRPEAFF	TGTGCCAGCAGTTACTCCCCAGGGAGGCCTGAAGCTTTCTTT
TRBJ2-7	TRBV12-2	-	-	CASRLEPLDRASNYEQYF	TGTGCAAGTCGCTTAGAACCCTTGGACAGGGCCAGCAACTACGAGCAGTACTTC
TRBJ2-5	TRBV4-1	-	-	CASSQDGGPQETQYF	TGCGCCAGCAGCCAAGATGGGGGGCCCCAAGAGACCCAGTACTTC
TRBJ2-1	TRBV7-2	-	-	CASTLNSDEQFF	TGTGCCAGCACTCTAAACAGCGATGAGCAGTTCTTC
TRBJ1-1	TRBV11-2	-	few	CASSSQGLRRAFF	TGTGCCAGCAGCTCACAGGGTCTGAGGAGAGCTTTCTTT
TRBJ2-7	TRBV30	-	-	CAWSVGGEQYF	TGTGCCTGGAGTGTGGGTGGCGAGCAGTACTTC
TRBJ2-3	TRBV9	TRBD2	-	CASSATGTSAGQYF	TGTGCCAGCAGCGCCACCGGGACTAGCGCCGGGCAGTATTTT
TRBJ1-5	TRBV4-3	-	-	CASSQGRGQPQHF	TGCGCCAGCAGCCAAGGAAGGGGCCAGCCCCAGCATTTT
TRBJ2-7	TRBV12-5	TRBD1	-	CASGFGQGSYEQYF	TGTGCTAGTGGTTTTGGACAGGGCTCCTACGAGCAGTACTTC
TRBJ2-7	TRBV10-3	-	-	CAIKSGGTYEQYF	TGTGCCATTAAGTCAGGGGGGACCTACGAGCAGTACTTC
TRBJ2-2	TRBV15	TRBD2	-	CATSRSPTSLNTGELFF	TGTGCCACCAGCAGATCCCCGACTAGCCTGAACACCGGGGAGCTGTTTTTT
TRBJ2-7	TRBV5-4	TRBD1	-	CASSSDRGGYEQYF	TGTGCCAGCAGTTCGGACAGGGGGGGATACGAGCAGTACTTC
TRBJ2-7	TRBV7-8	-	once	CASSSREVQGHEQYF	TGTGCCAGCAGCTCCCGTGAGGTTCAGGGCCACGAGCAGTACTTC
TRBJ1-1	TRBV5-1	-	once	CASSILRENTEAFF	TGCGCCAGCAGCATACTCAGGGAGAACACTGAAGCTTTCTTT
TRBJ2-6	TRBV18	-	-	CASSPLQGPGGANVLTF	TGTGCCAGCTCACCCTTACAGGGCCCTGGAGGGGCCAACGTCCTGACTTTC
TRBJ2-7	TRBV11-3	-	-	CASSLRRGFGEQYF	TGTGCCAGCAGCTTACGCCGGGGCTTCGGGGAGCAGTACTTC
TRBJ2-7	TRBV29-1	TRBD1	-	CSVEDRDYEQYF	TGCAGCGTGGAGGACAGGGACTACGAGCAGTACTTC
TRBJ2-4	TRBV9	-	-	CASSSRPGAKNIQYF	TGTGCCAGCAGCTCCCGTCCGGGGGCCAAAAACATTCAGTACTTC
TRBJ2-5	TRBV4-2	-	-	CASSRTEQETQYF	TGTGCCAGCAGCCGGACTGAGCAAGAGACCCAGTACTTC
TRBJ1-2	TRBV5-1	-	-	CASKGKNPANYGYTF	TGCGCCAGCAAAGGGAAGAACCCAGCTAACTATGGCTACACCTTC
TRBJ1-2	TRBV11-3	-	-	CASSFDGYTF	TGTGCCAGCAGCTTCGATGGCTACACCTTC
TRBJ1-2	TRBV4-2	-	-	CASSPPTGTLNYGYTF	TGTGCCAGCAGCCCCCCCACGGGCACCCTAAACTATGGCTACACCTTC
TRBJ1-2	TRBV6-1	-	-	CASSEEYYGYTF	TGTGCCAGCAGTGAAGAATACTATGGCTACACCTTC
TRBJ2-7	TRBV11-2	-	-	CASSLVLRAAYEQYF	TGTGCCAGCAGCTTAGTATTGCGGGCGGCCTACGAGCAGTACTTC
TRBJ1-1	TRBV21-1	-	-	CASTQAPTLGNTEAFF	TGTGCCAGCACCCAAGCCCCCACCCTAGGGAACACTGAAGCTTTCTTT
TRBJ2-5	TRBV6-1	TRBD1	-	CASSTSWAGGETQYF	TGTGCCAGCAGCACTTCTTGGGCAGGGGGAGAGACCCAGTACTTC
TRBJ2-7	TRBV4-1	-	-	CASSLSGSSYEQYF	TGCGCCAGCAGCCTATCCGGGTCCTCCTACGAGCAGTACTTC
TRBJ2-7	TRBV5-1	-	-	CASSFREDHEQYF	TGCGCCAGCAGCTTCCGGGAAGACCACGAGCAGTACTTC
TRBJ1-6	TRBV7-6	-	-	CASSLASGSENSPLHF	TGTGCCAGCAGCTTAGCCAGCGGCTCTGAGAATTCACCCCTCCACTTT
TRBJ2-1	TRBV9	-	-	CASSVVGSGSYNEQFF	TGTGCCAGCAGCGTAGTTGGGTCGGGCTCCTACAATGAGCAGTTCTTC
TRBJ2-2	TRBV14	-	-	CASSQDRNSGTGELFF	TGTGCCAGCAGCCAAGATCGGAACAGTGGCACCGGGGAGCTGTTTTTT